This TCR beta chain emerged from a study of T cell responses to AZD1222 COVID-19 vaccine. Study findings and constraints: It was only 6 or 7 AZD1222 recipients who were seropositive at baseline. White British people made up most donors, females outnumbered males, and clonal diversity was possibly underestimated. CD4 TCRs linked to vaccination spanned spike, dominating at 160-218 and 743-854.

In this sample, this clone turned up once. The antigen remains unidentified. This CDR3 spans 17 amino acids. V lost 6 bases to trimming and J lost 2 bases, with 21 bases between them. Germline lookup yields CDR1 SGHTA and CDR2 FQGTGA. Some clones are missing from TCRdb's copy, which holds only in-frame ones; the method was immunoSEQ multiplex PCR. The data contain around 100,000 clones, nearly 95% of them singletons. The receptor comes from an adult in good health. J is TRBJ2-3 and V is TRBV7-3; D remains unclear. This material consisted of peripheral blood, taken on day 0 of AZD1222 vaccination. In DNA form, the CDR3 reads TGTGCCAGCAGTATAAGAGCTCGGCTAGTCGACACAGATACGCAGTATTTT. Amino acids: CASSIRARLVDTDTQYF.